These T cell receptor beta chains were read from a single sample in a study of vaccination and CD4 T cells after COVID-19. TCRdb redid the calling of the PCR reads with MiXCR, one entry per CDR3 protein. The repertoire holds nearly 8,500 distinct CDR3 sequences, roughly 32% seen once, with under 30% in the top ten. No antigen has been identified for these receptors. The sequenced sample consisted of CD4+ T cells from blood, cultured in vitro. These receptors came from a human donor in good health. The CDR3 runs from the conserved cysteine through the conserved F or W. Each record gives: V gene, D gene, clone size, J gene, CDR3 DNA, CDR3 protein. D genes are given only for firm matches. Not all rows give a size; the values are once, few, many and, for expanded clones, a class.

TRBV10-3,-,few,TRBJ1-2,TGTGCCATCAGTGAGTCTAGTGGCAAGTCTAACTATGGCTACACCTTC,CAISESSGKSNYGYTF
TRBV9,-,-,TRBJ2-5,TGTGCCAGCAGCGTGTCTCAACAAGAGACCCAGTACTTC,CASSVSQQETQYF
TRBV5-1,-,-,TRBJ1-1,TGCGCCAGCAGCTTGATTCCAGGGGAGAACACTGAAGCTTTCTTT,CASSLIPGENTEAFF
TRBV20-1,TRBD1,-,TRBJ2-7,TGCAGTGCTAGAGGTCAGGGACAGGCTTGGGGAATCTACGAGCAGTACTTC,CSARGQGQAWGIYEQYF
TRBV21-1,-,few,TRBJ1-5,TGTGCCAGCAGTGAGGGCAGAGATCAGCCCCAGCATTTT,CASSEGRDQPQHF
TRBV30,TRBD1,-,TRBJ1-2,TGTGCCTGGAGTGTATCGGGAACAGGGGGCTATGGTGGCTACACCTTC,CAWSVSGTGGYGGYTF
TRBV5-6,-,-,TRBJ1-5,TGTGCCAGCAGCTTAAGTAGCAATCAGCCCCAGCATTTT,CASSLSSNQPQHF
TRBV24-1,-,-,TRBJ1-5,TGTGCCACCAGTGATTCAGCGGGTCAGCCCCAGCATTTT,CATSDSAGQPQHF
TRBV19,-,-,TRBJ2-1,TGTGCCAGTAGTCCTGGGGGGTATGAGCAGTTCTTC,CASSPGGYEQFF
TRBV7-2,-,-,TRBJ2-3,TGTGCCAGCACCCCGGGACACCACACAGATACGCAGTATTTT,CASTPGHHTDTQYF
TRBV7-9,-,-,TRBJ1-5,TGTGTCAGCAGCTTGGCAGCGGGAAATCAGCCCCAGCATTTT,CVSSLAAGNQPQHF
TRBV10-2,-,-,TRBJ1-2,TGCGCCAGCAGTGAGTCCTTTGAAGGAGAAGGTGGCTACACCTTC,CASSESFEGEGGYTF
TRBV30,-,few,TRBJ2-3,TGTGCCTGGAGTACAGGGACCACAGATACGCAGTATTTT,CAWSTGTTDTQYF
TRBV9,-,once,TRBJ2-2,TGTGCCAGCAGCGTAGCTAGCGGGGAGCTGTTTTTT,CASSVASGELFF
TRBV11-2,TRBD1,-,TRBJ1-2,TGTGCCAGCAGCTTAGGGCCCGTCCGGACAGGGACATCATATGGCTACACCTTC,CASSLGPVRTGTSYGYTF
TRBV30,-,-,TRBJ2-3,TGTGCCTGCCGGACGCAGCCCAGCACAGATACGCAGTATTTT,CACRTQPSTDTQYF
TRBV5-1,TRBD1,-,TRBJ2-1,TGCGCCAGTGCGGACAGGGAGGTTGGTGGCAATGAGCAGTTCTTC,CASADREVGGNEQFF
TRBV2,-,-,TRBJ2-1,TGTGCCAGCAGTGCGGCACAGGTAATTGATGAGCAGTTCTTC,CASSAAQVIDEQFF
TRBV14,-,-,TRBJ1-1,TGTGCCAGCAGCCCAGCAGGGGCTCTGAACACTGAAGCTTTCTTT,CASSPAGALNTEAFF
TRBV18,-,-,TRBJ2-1,TGTGCCAGCTCACCACCCGGACAGGGAGGGGTTGAGCAGTTCTTC,CASSPPGQGGVEQFF
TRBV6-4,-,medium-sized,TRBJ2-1,TGTGCCAGCAGTGACTCGGCTAGAAGCTCCTACAATGAGCAGTTCTTC,CASSDSARSSYNEQFF
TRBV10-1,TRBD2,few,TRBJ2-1,TGCGCCAGCAGTGAAGGCGGGGGGGTTAATGAGCAGTTCTTC,CASSEGGGVNEQFF
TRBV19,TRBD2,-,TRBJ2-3,TGTGCCAGTAGTATTAGCGGGGGGTCAGATACGCAGTATTTT,CASSISGGSDTQYF
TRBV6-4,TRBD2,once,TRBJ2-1,TGTGCCAGCAGTGGTAGCGGGGGGGGCTTCTACAATGAGCAGTTCTTC,CASSGSGGGFYNEQFF
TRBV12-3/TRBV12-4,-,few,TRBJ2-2,TGTGCCAGCAGCCCCTCATATAACACCGGGGAGCTGTTTTTT,CASSPSYNTGELFF
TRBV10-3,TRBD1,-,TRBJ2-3,TGTGCCATCAGTTCGACGACAGGGGAAGACGCAGATACGCAGTATTTT,CAISSTTGEDADTQYF
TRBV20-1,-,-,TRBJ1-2,TGCAGTGCTCTCCGGGACGGAGAATGGTATGGCTACACCTTC,CSALRDGEWYGYTF
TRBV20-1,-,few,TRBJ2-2,TGCAGTGCTAGTGCCAGGGCCGCGAACACCGGGGAGCTGTTTTTT,CSASARAANTGELFF
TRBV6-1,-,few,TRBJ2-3,TGTGCCAGCATGGGGACGGGGGAAGATACGCAGTATTTT,CASMGTGEDTQYF
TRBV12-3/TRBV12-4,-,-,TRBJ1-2,TGTGCCAGCAGTAAACACCAGGGCATCTATGGCTACACCTTC,CASSKHQGIYGYTF
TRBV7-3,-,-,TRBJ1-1,TGTGCCAGCAGCTCCCTTCTGCTTCCGAACACTGAAGCTTTCTTT,CASSSLLLPNTEAFF
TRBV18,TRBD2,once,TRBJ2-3,TGTGCCAGCTCACCGCAACTAGCGGGGGGTTTGACAGATACGCAGTATTTT,CASSPQLAGGLTDTQYF
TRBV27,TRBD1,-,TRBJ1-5,TGTGCCAGCAGACGACAGGGGGCCCACAATCAGCCCCAGCATTTT,CASRRQGAHNQPQHF
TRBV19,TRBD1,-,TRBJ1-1,TGTGCCACTCGACAGGGGACTGAACTCTTT,CATRQGTELF
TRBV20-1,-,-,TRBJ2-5,TGCAGTGCTAGCGGACCCCTAGCGTCCCTCCAAGAGACCCAGTACTTC,CSASGPLASLQETQYF
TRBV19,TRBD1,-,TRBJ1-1,TGTGCCAGTAGTACAACCGGGACAGGGGTCTGGGCTTTCTTT,CASSTTGTGVWAFF
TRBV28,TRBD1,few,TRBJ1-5,TGTGCCAGCAGTCCGGGACAGGTTATCAATCAGCCCCAGCATTTT,CASSPGQVINQPQHF